This T cell receptor (beta chain) was sequenced for a study of blood T cell repertoires in COVID-19. Study-level information: The cDNA or gDNA used as material had been derived from T cells, B-cell-depleted T cells, or PBMCs.

CDR1 and CDR2 from the germline V gene are SGHVS and FQNEAQ. Germline trimming cut 4 bases from V and 7 bases from J; bases unmatched to any gene: 6. CDR3 size: 15 residues. As processed by the authors: Reference gene primer amplification gave estimated nucleated cell counts. Profiling relied on immunoSEQ multiplex PCR, and the TCRdb table lists in-frame clones only, not all of them. V and J calls and clone size come straight from that table; D and trimming were deduced from the DNA. The sample contains more than 250,000 clones, around 89% of which appear only once. The sample consisted of peripheral blood. The receptor comes from a man between 18 and 35 years old who had recovered from COVID-19. This rearrangement joins TRBV7-8 to TRBJ2-1, with 11 nucleotides matching TRBD2. CDR3 coding DNA: TGTGCCAGCAGCTCCCGACTAGCGGGAAATAATGAGCAGTTCTTC. Encoded protein: CASSSRLAGNNEQFF.